The next 21 T cell receptor beta chains were all read from a single sample in a study of monozygotic twins with inflammatory bowel disease. TCRdb reprocessed the 5' RACE reads and reports one entry per CDR3 protein, with no DNA. Its listing shows 350,000 to 550,000 distinct CDR3 sequences. The sample comprised blood. The receptor source for this set is a human donor with ulcerative colitis or Crohn's disease, or a healthy co-twin of an affected twin (not recorded which).

The chain combines TRBV12-3 or TRBV12-4 with TRBJ1-6; TCRdb gives TRBD1 as the D gene, but with no DNA this cannot be confirmed. The CDR3 length is 17 residues. CDR3 sequence reads: CASSSRQRSSYNSPLHF.

The chain joins TRBV7-2 to TRBJ2-3; TCRdb calls TRBD2, which cannot be checked without DNA. The CDR3 contains 17 residues. Germline values: CDR1 SGHTA, CDR2 FQGNSA. CDR3 sequence reads: CASSLSGTSGNRDTQYF.

The rearrangement uses TRBV7-3 and TRBJ1-1; TCRdb calls TRBD1, which cannot be checked without DNA. The CDR3 length is 13 residues. The V gene's germline CDR1 is SGHTA and CDR2 FQGTGA. CDR3: CASSPPGKTEAFF.

The chain is built from TRBV28 and TRBJ2-7; TCRdb gives TRBD2 as the D gene, but with no DNA this cannot be confirmed. Per germline, CDR1 MDHEN and CDR2 SYDVKM. The CDR3 has 15 amino acids. This CDR3 reads CASKRASQLGNEQYF.

The V call is TRBV7-9, the J call TRBJ2-1; checking the TCRdb D call of TRBD2 is not possible without DNA. The germline V gene has CDR1 SEHNR and CDR2 FQNEAQ (reference sequence). This CDR3 has 17 residues. CDR3 protein: CASSPSTSGNSYNEQFF.

The rearrangement links TRBV9 to TRBJ2-1. Germline V gene sequence: CDR1 SGDLS, CDR2 YYNGEE. CDR3 length equals 14 residues. The CDR3 spells CASSILITGPEQFF. Together with reference TRBV9 and TRBJ2-1, the CDR3 gives the full variable domain: DSGVTQTPKHLITATGQRVTLRCSPRSGDLSVYWYQQSLDQGLQFLIQYYNGEERAKGNILERFSAQQFPDLHSELNLSSLELGDSALYFCASSILITGPEQFFGPGTRLTVL.

J is TRBJ2-4 and V is TRBV18; no DNA is available, so the TRBD1 call from TCRdb remains unchecked. Germline CDR1 reads KGHSH; CDR2 reads LQKENI. The CDR3 contains 17 residues. The CDR3 is CASSPPQGSVAKNIQYF.

The chain's CDR3 is CAISESGGVETQYF. The chain employs TRBV10-3 and TRBJ2-5; TCRdb returns TRBD1, unconfirmable since there is no DNA. CDR1 is ENHRY, CDR2 SYGVKD, per germline. The CDR3 runs 14 residues.

This rearrangement joins TRBV7-2 to TRBJ2-5; TCRdb picks TRBD2, but there is no DNA to check that call. From germline, CDR1 is SGHTA and CDR2 FQGNSA. The CDR3 is 16 amino acids. This CDR3 is CASSLAPGGGQETQYF.

The V and J genes are TRBV7-8 and TRBJ1-4; TCRdb proposes TRBD1, but this gene call is untestable without DNA. The CDR3 loop spans 15 amino acids. Germline V CDR1 and CDR2: SGHVS, FQNEAQ. The CDR3 sequence is CASSEPGAPREKLFF.

The gene calls are TRBV25-1 and TRBJ2-5; as DNA is missing, the TRBD1 call by TCRdb cannot be tested. CDR1 and CDR2 (germline): MGHDK, SYGVNS. CDR3 length: 16 amino acids. This chain's CDR3 is CTSSPRPGSGQETQYF.

The chain carries TRBV12-3 or TRBV12-4 and TRBJ1-2; TCRdb names TRBD1, which stays unverified in the absence of DNA. The CDR3 contains 14 residues. CDR3 sequence reads: CASSPTGGGYGYTF.

The chain uses TRBV28 and TRBJ2-7. The CDR3 is 15 residues long. Germline loops: CDR1 MDHEN, CDR2 SYDVKM. CDR3 amino acids: CASSSARDGSYEQYF.

This rearrangement joins TRBV9 to TRBJ2-7; TCRdb's D gene call, TRBD2, goes unchecked for lack of DNA. Germline assignment: CDR1 SGDLS and CDR2 YYNGEE. This CDR3 is 20 amino acids long. This CDR3 is CASSPGVIVGTSGKPYEQYF. Full variable domain (remainder filled in from reference TRBV9 and TRBJ2-7): DSGVTQTPKHLITATGQRVTLRCSPRSGDLSVYWYQQSLDQGLQFLIQYYNGEERAKGNILERFSAQQFPDLHSELNLSSLELGDSALYFCASSPGVIVGTSGKPYEQYFGPGTRLTVT.

The CDR3: CASSAGQIYQPQHF. The rearrangement uses TRBV12-3 or TRBV12-4 and TRBJ1-5; TCRdb indicates TRBD1, and absent DNA this call remains unverified. The CDR3 is made up of 14 amino acids.

The CDR3 is CASSSGTDAGNTIYF. The chain carries TRBV5-1 and TRBJ1-3. This CDR3 has 15 amino acids. Germline V CDR1 and CDR2: SGHRS, YFSETQ.

The chain uses TRBV12-3 or TRBV12-4 and TRBJ1-5. The CDR3 covers 15 residues. CDR3 residues: CASRERESGNQPQHF.

This chain connects TRBV28 to TRBJ1-5; TCRdb gives TRBD1 as the D gene, but with no DNA this cannot be confirmed. CDR1 and CDR2 from the germline V gene are MDHEN and SYDVKM. CDR3 length: 14 amino acids. The CDR3: CASSLQGAEQPQHF.

V is TRBV5-1 and J is TRBJ1-1; TCRdb picks TRBD1, but there is no DNA to check that call. This CDR3 is built from 12 residues. The germline CDR1 and CDR2 sequences are SGHRS and YFSETQ. CDR3 in amino acids: CASRAGPKEAFF.

The rearrangement links TRBV20-1 to TRBJ2-7; TCRdb proposes TRBD1, but this gene call is untestable without DNA. CDR3 length: 13 amino acids. Germline values: CDR1 DFQATT, CDR2 SNEGSKA (reference sequence). The CDR3 here is CSAIHSDIYEQYF.

The J gene is TRBJ2-7, the V gene TRBV12-3 or TRBV12-4; TCRdb indicates TRBD1, and absent DNA this call remains unverified. The CDR3 has 15 amino acids. CDR3 amino acids: CASSFLRDRGHEQYF.